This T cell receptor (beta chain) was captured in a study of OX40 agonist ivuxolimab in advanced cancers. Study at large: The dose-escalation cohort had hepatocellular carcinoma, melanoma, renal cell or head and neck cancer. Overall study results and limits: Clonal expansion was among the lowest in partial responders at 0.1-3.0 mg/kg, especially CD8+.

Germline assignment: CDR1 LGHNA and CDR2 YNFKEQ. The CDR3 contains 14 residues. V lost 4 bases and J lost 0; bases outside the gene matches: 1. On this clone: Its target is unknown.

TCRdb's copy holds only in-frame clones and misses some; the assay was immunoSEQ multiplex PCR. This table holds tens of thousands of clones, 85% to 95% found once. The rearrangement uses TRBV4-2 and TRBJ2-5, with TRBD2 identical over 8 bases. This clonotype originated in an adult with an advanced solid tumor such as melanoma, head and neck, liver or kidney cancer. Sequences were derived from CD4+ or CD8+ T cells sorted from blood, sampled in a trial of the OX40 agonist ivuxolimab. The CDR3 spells CASSPGGHQETQYF. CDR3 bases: TGTGCCAGCAGCCCGGGGGGGCACCAAGAGACCCAGTACTTC.